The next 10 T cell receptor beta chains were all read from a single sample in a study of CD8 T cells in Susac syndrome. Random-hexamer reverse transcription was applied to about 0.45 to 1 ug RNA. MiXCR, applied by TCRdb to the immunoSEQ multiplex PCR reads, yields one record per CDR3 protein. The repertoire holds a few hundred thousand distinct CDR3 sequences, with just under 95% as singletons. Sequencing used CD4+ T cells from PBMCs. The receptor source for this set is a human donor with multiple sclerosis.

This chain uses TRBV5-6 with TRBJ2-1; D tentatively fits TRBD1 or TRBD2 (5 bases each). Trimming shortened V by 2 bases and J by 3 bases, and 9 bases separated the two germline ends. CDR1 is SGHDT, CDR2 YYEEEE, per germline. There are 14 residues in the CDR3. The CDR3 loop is CASSFGTIYNEQFF. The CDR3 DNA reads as TGTGCCAGCAGCTTCGGGACCATCTACAATGAGCAGTTCTTC. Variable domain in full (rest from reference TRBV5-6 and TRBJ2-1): DAGVTQSPTHLIKTRGQQVTLRCSPKSGHDTVSWYQQALGQGPQFIFQYYEEEERQRGNFPDRFSGHQFPNYSSELNVNALLLGDSALYLCASSFGTIYNEQFFGPGTRLTVL.

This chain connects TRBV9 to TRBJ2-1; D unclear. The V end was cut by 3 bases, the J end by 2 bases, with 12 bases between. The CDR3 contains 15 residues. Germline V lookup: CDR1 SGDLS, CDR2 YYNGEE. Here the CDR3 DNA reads TGTGCCAGCAGCGCGGACGTTACCACCTACAATGAGCAGTTCTTC. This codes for CASSADVTTYNEQFF.

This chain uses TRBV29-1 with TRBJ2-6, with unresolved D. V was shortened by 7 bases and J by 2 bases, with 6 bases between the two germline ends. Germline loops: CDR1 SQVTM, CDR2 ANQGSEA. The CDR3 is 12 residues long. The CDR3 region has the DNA TGCAGCGCCGGGCCTGGGGCCAACGTCCTGACTTTC. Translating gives CSAGPGANVLTF.

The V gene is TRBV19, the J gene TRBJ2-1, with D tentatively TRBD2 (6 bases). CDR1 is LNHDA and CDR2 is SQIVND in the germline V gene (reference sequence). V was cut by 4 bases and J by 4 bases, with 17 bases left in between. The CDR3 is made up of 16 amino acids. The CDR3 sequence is CASSRTGRRGYNEQFF. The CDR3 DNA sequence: TGTGCCAGTAGTAGGACCGGACGTCGGGGGTACAATGAGCAGTTCTTC.

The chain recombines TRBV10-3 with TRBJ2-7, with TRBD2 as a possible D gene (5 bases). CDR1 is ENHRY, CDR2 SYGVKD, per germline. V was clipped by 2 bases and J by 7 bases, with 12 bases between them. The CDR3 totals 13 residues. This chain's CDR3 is CAISERGGIEQYV. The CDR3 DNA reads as TGTGCCATCAGTGAGCGTGGAGGTATAGAGCAGTACGTC.

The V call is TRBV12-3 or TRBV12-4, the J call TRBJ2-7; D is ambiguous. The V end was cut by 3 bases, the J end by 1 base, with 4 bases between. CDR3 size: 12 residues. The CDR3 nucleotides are TGTGCCAGCAGTTTTGAGTCCTACGAGCAGTACGTC. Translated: CASSFESYEQYV.

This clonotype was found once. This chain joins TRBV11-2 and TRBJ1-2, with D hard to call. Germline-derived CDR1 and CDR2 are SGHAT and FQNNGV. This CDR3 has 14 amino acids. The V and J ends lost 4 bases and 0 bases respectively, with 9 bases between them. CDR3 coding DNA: TGTGCCAGCAGCTATACAGCCCCTAACTATGGCTACACCTTC. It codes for CASSYTAPNYGYTF. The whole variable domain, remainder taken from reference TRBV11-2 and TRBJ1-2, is EAGVAQSPRYKIIEKRQSVAFWCNPISGHATLYWYQQILGQGPKLLIQFQNNGVVDDSQLPKDRFSAERLKGVDSTLKIQPAKLEDSAVYLCASSYTAPNYGYTFGSGTRLTVV.

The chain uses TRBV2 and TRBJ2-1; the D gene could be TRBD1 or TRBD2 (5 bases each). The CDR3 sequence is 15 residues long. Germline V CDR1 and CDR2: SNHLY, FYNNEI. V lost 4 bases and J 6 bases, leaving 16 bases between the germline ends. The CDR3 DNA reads TGTGCCAGCAGTGCGCAAGGGACCTCGAGCAATGAGCAGTTCTTC. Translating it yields CASSAQGTSSNEQFF.

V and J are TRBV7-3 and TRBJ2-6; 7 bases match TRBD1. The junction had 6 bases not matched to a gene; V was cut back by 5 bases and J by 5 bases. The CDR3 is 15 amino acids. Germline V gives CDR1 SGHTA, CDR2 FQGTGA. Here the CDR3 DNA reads TGTGCCAGCAGCCCAGGGGGTGGTAGGGCCAACGTCCTGACTTTC. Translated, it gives CASSPGGGRANVLTF.

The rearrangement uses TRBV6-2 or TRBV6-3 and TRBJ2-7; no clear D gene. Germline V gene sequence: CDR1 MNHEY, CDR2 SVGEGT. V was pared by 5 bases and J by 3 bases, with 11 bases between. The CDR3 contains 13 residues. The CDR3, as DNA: TGTGCCAGCAGTCCCAGTACCCACTACGAGCAGTACTTC. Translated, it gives CASSPSTHYEQYF.